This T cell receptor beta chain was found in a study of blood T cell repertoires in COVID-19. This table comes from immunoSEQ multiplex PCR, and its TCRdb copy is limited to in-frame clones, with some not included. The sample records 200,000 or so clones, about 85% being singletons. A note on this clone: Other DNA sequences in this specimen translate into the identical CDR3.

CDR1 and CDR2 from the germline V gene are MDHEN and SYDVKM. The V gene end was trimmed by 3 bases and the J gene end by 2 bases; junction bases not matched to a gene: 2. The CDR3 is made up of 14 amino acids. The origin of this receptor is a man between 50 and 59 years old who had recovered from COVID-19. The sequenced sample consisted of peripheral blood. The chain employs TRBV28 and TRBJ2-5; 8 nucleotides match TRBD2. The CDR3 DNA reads TGTGCCAGCAGTTTCGGGGGGGGACAAGAGACCCAGTACTTC. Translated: CASSFGGGQETQYF. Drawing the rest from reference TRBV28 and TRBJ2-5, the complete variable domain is DVKVTQSSRYLVKRTGEKVFLECVQDMDHENMFWYRQDPGLGLRLIYFSYDVKMKEKGDIPEGYSVSREKKERFSLILESASTNQTSMYLCASSFGGGQETQYFGPGTRLLVL.